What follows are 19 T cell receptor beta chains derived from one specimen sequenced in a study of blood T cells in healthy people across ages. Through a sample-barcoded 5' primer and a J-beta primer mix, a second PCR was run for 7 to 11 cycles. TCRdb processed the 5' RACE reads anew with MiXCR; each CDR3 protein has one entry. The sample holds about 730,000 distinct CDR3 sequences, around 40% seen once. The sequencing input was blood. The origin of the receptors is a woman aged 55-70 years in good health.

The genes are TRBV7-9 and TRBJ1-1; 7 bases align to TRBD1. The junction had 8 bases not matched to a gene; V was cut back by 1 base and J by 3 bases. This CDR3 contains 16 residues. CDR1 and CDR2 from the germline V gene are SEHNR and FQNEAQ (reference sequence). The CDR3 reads CASSLGRGGLDTEAFF. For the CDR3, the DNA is TGTGCCAGCAGCTTAGGCAGGGGGGGTCTTGACACTGAAGCTTTCTTT.

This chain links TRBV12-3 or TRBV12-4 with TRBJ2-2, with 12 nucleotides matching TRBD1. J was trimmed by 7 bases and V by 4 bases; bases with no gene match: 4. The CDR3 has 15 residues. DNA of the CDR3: TGTGCCAGCAGTTCTGGGACAGGGGGCCTCGGGGAGCTGTTTTTT. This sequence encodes CASSSGTGGLGELFF.

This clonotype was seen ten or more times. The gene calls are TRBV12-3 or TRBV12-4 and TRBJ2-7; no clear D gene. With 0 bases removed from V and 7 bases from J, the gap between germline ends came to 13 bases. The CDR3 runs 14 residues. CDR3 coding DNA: TGTGCCAGCAGTTTAGCGAGAACGGTGGGAGAGCAGTACTTC. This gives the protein CASSLARTVGEQYF.

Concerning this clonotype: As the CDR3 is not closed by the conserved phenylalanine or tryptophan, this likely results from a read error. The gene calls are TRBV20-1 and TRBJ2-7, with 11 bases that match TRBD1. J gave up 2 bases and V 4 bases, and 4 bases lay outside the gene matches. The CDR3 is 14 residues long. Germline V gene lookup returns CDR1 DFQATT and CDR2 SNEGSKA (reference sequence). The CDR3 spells CSATAGQGAYEQYS. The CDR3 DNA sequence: TGCAGTGCTACGGCGGGACAGGGGGCCTACGAGCAGTACTCC.

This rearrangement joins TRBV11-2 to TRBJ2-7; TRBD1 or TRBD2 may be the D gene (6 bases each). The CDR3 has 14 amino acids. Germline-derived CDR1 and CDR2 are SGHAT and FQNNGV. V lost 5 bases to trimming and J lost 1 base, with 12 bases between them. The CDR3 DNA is TGTGCCAGCAGCCGCGGGACACGGTCCTACGAGCAGTACTTC. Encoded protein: CASSRGTRSYEQYF.

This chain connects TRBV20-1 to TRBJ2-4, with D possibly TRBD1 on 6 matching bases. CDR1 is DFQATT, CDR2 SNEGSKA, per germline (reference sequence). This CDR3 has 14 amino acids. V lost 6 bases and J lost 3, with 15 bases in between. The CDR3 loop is CSAPEQGFKNIQYF. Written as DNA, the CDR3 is TGCAGTGCGCCAGAACAGGGTTTCAAAAACATTCAGTACTTC.

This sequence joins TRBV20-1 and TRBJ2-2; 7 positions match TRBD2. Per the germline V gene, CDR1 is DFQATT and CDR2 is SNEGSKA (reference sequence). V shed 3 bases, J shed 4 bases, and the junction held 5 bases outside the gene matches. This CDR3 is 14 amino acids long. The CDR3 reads CSASAPGGTGELFF. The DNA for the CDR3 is TGCAGTGCTAGTGCACCGGGAGGCACCGGGGAGCTGTTTTTT.

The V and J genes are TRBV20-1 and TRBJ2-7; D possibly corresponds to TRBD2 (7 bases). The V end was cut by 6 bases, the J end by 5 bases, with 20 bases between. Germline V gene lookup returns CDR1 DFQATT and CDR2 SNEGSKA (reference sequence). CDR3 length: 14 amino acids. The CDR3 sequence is CSAGWGGGGNEQYF. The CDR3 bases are TGCAGTGCGGGGTGGGGGGGAGGGGGTAACGAGCAGTACTTC.

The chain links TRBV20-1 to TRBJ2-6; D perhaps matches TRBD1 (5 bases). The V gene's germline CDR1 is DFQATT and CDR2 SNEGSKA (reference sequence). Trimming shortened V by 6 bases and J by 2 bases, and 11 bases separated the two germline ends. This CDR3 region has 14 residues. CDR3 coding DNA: TGCAGTGCCAGGTCAGGGACTGGGGCCAACGTCCTGACTTTC. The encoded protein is CSARSGTGANVLTF.

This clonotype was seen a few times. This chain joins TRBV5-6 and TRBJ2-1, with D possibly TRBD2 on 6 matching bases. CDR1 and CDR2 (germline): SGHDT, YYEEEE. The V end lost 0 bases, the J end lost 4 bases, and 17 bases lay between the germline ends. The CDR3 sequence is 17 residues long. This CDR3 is CASSLVVDPLAYNEQFF. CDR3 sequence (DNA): TGTGCCAGCAGCTTGGTGGTAGACCCTCTAGCGTACAATGAGCAGTTCTTC.

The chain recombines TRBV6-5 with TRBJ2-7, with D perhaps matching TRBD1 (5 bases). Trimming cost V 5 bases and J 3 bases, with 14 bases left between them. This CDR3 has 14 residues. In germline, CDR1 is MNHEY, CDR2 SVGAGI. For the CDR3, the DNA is TGTGCCAGCAGTAATCAGGGATCCCTCTACGAGCAGTACTTC. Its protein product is CASSNQGSLYEQYF.

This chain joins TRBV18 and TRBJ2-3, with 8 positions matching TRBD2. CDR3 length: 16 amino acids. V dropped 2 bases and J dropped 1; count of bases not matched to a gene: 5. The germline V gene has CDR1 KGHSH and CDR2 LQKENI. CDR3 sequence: CASSPGAGAGTDTQYF. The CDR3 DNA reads TGTGCCAGCTCACCAGGAGCGGGGGCCGGCACAGATACGCAGTATTTT.

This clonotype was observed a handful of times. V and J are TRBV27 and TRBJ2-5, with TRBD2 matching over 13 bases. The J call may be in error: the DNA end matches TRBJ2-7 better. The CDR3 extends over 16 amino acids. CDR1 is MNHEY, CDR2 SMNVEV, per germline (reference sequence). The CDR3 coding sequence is TGTGCCAGCAGTCCTGGGACTAGCGGGGCCGCCTACGAGCAGTACTTC. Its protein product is CASSPGTSGAAYEQYF.

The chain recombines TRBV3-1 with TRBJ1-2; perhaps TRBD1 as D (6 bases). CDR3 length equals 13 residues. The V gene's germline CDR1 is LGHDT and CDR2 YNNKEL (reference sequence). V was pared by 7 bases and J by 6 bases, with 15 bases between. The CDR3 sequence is CASTTGRIDGYTF. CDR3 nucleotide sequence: TGTGCCAGCACTACAGGGAGGATTGATGGCTACACCTTC. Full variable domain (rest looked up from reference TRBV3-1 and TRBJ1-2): DTAVSQTPKYLVTQMGNDKSIKCEQNLGHDTMYWYKQDSKKFLKIMFSYNNKELIINETVPNRFSPKSPDKAHLNLHINSLELGDSAVYFCASTTGRIDGYTFGSGTRLTVV.

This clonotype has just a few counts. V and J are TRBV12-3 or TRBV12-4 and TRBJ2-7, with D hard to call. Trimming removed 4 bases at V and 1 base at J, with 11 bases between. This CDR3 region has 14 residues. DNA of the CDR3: TGTGCCAGCAGTTCCCACAAGGAATCCTACGAGCAGTACTTC. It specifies CASSSHKESYEQYF.

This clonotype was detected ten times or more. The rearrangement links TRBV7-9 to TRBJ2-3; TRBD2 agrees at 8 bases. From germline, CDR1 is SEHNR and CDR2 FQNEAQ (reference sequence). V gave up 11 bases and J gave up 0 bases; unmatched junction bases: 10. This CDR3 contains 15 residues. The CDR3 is CAASPASGSTDTQYF. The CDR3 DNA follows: TGTGCCGCGTCGCCGGCTAGCGGGAGCACAGATACGCAGTATTTT.

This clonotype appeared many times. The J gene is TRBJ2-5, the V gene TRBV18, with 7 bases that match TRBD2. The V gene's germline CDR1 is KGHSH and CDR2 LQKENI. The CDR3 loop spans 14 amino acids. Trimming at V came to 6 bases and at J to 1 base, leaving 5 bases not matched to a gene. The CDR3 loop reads CASSGGGGQETQYF. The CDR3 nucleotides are TGTGCCAGCTCCGGCGGCGGGGGCCAAGAGACCCAGTACTTC. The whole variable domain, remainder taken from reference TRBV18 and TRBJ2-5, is NAGVMQNPRHLVRRRGQEARLRCSPMKGHSHVYWYRQLPEEGLKFMVYLQKENIIDESGMPKERFSAEFPKEGPSILRIQQVVRGDSAAYFCASSGGGGQETQYFGPGTRLLVL.

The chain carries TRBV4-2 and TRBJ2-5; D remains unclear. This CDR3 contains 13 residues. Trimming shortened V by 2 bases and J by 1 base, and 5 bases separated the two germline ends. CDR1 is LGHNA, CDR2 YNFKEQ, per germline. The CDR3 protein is CASSQTPQETQYF. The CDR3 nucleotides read TGTGCCAGCAGCCAAACCCCCCAAGAGACCCAGTACTTC.

CDR3 loop: CASSGPRNRGRNEQFF. The CDR3 coding sequence is TGTGCCAGCAGTGGACCCCGAAACAGGGGACGGAATGAGCAGTTCTTC. This chain joins TRBV2 and TRBJ2-1; 7 bases match TRBD1. The CDR3 covers 16 residues. The V gene end was trimmed by 4 bases and the J gene end by 7 bases; junction bases not matched to a gene: 13. The germline gives CDR1 SNHLY, CDR2 FYNNEI.